The following is a T cell receptor (beta chain) sequence with its context. There is no known antigen for this receptor. Base qualities were left out, and no much larger clone turns up one base away. The data are from a study of cytomegalovirus exposure and HLA in healthy donors (dated by TCRdb to between 2016 and 2019). Some background on the complete study: According to an earlier analysis of around 600 of the donors, about 179 million T cells yielded 95 million to 140 million unique TCR beta sequences and 250 to 350 Gb of sequence data. Typing coverage varied by locus: about 629-630 donors for A, B, C, DRB1 and DQB1; about 520 for DQA1; 606 for DPA1; 450 to 480 for DPB1. A separate validation cohort of roughly 130 different subjects was used in addition to the approximately 670-subject first cohort. An early release covering roughly 640 HLA-typed donors comprised 300 to 350 gigabases of sequencing data and tens of millions of unique TCR sequences. On average, approximately 250,000 unique TCR beta nucleotide sequences were sequenced per donor among a few hundred genotyped donors of the cohort, with around 19% of those sequences being non-productive. Among the approximately 400 genotyped donors, more than 70% belonged to the genetic ancestry cluster associated with self-reported Caucasian donors. All discovery cohort repertoires had been generated using a single sequencing platform. An earlier analysis of approximately 580 of the donors used high-throughput TCR beta sequencing to judge whether each TCR beta V gene segment behaved as functional or pseudogenic. To predict cytomegalovirus infection status, the study brought together high-throughput TCR immunosequencing, statistical association of individual TCRs with disease status, and machine learning. HLA typing included class I and class II loci at four-digit resolution. The T cell repertoires of 666 subjects were profiled by immunosequencing and related to cytomegalovirus serostatus. A later analysis re-analyzed previously published TCR beta repertoires from approximately 670 donors and added high-resolution HLA genotyping to study TCR occurrence patterns. Genome-wide SNP genotypes for about 55% of the roughly 670 donors were used in a later genetic analysis, which treated that subset as a discovery cohort. Rather than drawing on any new phenotypic data, the later analysis identified candidate immune exposures from TCR beta sequences and the way those sequences occurred across donors. Roughly five DR-DQ haplotypes were treated as single units for association and clustering because of strong linkage in the cohort. The aim of the study was to test whether cataloging public T cell receptors could identify signatures of past pathogen exposure. Donor age, sex, ethnicity and CMV serostatus were compiled alongside the repertoire data. Here is what the overall study found, with its caveats: A further reported finding was that TCR beta sequences accurately predicted the HLA-A and HLA-B alleles for most subjects in the first cohort. In a later analysis, most CMV-associated TCR beta chains were found to appear HLA-restricted, with HLA associations seemingly driven largely by CMV exposure. Strong co-occurrence of HLA alleles, especially DR and DQ, made assigning TCR associations to individual alleles difficult. In the study, 164 TCR beta chains were listed as associated with cytomegalovirus. Three of the identified cytomegalovirus-associated TCR beta chains were confirmed in vitro to be specific for cytomegalovirus antigens. The cohort was sequenced for TCR beta chains only, and without alpha or paired-chain data the features that could be detected were limited. Some IMGT-functional V segments, including TRBV6-2 and TRBV6-3, could not be distinguished by the 87-base-pair reads and were therefore excluded. In a later analysis, HLA-associated TCR beta chains were found to be more clonally expanded and to have lower generation probabilities than equally common non-associated chains. Across donors, most TCR sequences were observed very rarely, whereas some public TCRs were present in many individuals. A later analysis reported that several top co-occurrence clusters appeared linked to parvovirus B19, influenza, CMV and Epstein-Barr virus. Correlated functional status among segregating V segments might be attributable to linkage disequilibrium, but an unknown experimental factor could not be ruled out. Roughly uniform sequencing depth across donors was assumed in presence/absence analyses, although this assumption may not hold. Specific HLA alleles were associated with 15,000 to 20,000 TCR beta sequences at a false discovery rate of 0.05 in a later analysis. Immune exposure information for the cohort was limited to CMV serostatus. The classifier was reported to diagnose cytomegalovirus status with high specificity and sensitivity in both the original cohort and the validation cohort. Because some donors lacked HLA typing at each locus, the association tests relied only on the typed subset. In a later genetic analysis, a missense DCLRE1C variant was associated with V-gene and J-gene trimming of TCR beta chains, and the association was replicated in an independent cohort. Because counts were too low, more than 15 rarely observed V segments, including chromosome 9 orphons, were left out of the earlier analysis of 587 of the donors. Compared with the roughly 600-donor mean, donors in an Asian-associated ancestry cluster had fewer N-insertions in productive TCRs, according to a later genetic analysis. In a later analysis, the rate of TCR association differed among HLA loci, with DRB1 alleles having the most associated TCRs and HLA-C alleles having the fewest. The sequencing pipeline was judged likely to have produced a cluster of highly shared sequence variants as a technical artifact. It was suggested by the authors that the approach could potentially be generalized to other disease states and immunological phenotypes. In an earlier analysis of some 540 of the donors, most TCR beta V segments appeared in productive rearrangements about 87% or about 30% of the time, broadly matching IMGT annotations.

In total, about 650 healthy bone marrow donors made up the cohort. At the time of sampling, all cohort members were nominally healthy, though unrecorded immune exposures were likely present. The donor was CMV seropositive and belonged to the group of over 250 seropositive cohort members. Each donor provided a peripheral blood sample, and peripheral blood mononuclear cells were used for TCR beta sequencing. Genomic DNA extraction from the blood cell samples was performed with the Qiagen DNeasy Blood Extraction Kit. The library was produced with the immunoSEQ multiplex PCR assay. For the multiplex PCR, a mixture combining 60 forward primers for TCR Vbeta segments and 13 reverse primers for TCR Jbeta segments was used. The CDR3 region of rearranged TCR beta genes was amplified from genomic DNA by a multiplex PCR assay. On the Illumina HiSeq System, the amplified TCR beta libraries were sequenced as 87-base-pair reads. Regarding the original processing steps: In a later analysis, 77 million or so unique TCR beta chains were counted across the 650 to 750 repertoires, and around 10 million of these chains were shared by at least two donors. Raw reads were error-corrected and collapsed into unique sequences with a nearest-neighbor algorithm that merged closely related sequences to remove PCR and sequencing errors. V, D and J gene segments were assigned by aligning CDR3 sequences to IMGT reference sequences. For a sequence to be retained, at least a six-nucleotide match to both a V gene segment and a J gene segment was required. A rearrangement counted as productive if the CDR3 had no stop codons and remained in frame with V and J, and every other rearrangement counted as non-productive. CDR3 was defined by IMGT convention, running from the second conserved V-encoded cysteine to the conserved J-encoded phenylalanine. The earlier analysis of 450 to 750 of the donors excluded any sequence lacking an unambiguous match to a single V gene segment. An earlier analysis of 587 of the donors called V segments functional above 56.7% productive rearrangements and segregating when the between-donor standard deviation exceeded 5%. A statistical classification framework was developed to diagnose cytomegalovirus status using the catalog of TCR beta chain sequences. In a later analysis, V and J genes were assigned by comparing TCR nucleotide sequences against IMGT/GENE-DB human TR gene sequences. Using the TCRdist pipeline, a later analysis assigned CDR3 sequences along with most-parsimonious VDJ recombination scenarios. In a later analysis, every TCR beta chain was defined by the combination of its CDR3 amino acid sequence and its V-gene family, and reads without a unique V-gene family were dropped. A later analysis removed 592 highly shared, low-generation-probability nucleotide sequences to deal with suspected cross-contamination and a sequencing artifact. In a later analysis, a clonal expansion index for each public chain was calculated from normalized within-repertoire ranks of inferred template counts. A later analysis computed generation probabilities with a VDJ recombination model fitted to out-of-frame rearrangements, and checked the results against IGoR. In a later analysis, TCR-TCR, TCR-HLA and TCR-CMV co-occurrence was scored with hypergeometric tests, and a repertoire-size bias correction was applied to TCR pairs. In a later analysis, false discovery rates were estimated by permuting HLA or CMV assignments 20 times. In a later analysis, co-occurring TCRs were grouped using DBSCAN, and TCRdist sequence similarity was added for clustering within HLA-allele-positive subsets. For co-occurrence clustering, repertoires with fewer than 30,000 or more than 120,000 public chains were excluded, along with about five repertoires with anomalous nucleotide sharing. This is the immuneACCESS table as TCRdb keeps it, with only in-frame sequences that have V and J called. A part of the clones is gone; compared with another copy, unresolved V genes explain less than half, and the rest is unexplained. That table gives V, J and clone size, and the DNA gave D and trimming. A total of under 200,000 clones appear in this sample, about 80% of them only once. The ten largest clones represent 2% to 2.5% of the sample.

There are 17 amino acids in the CDR3, from cysteine to phenylalanine inclusive. Only the CDR3 region is kept as DNA, spanning 51 bases read in frame from base 1. Relative to germline, V is missing 3 bases and J is missing 4 bases, with 7 bases of the junction outside any gene match. The germline V gene yields MDHEN for CDR1 and SYDVKM for CDR2. Sequenced material: PBMCs. The rearranged chain carries TRBV28 and TRBJ1-6, with 9 central nucleotides matching TRBD1. This receptor was identified in a man between 50 and 59 years old in good health and CMV-seropositive. The nucleotide sequence is given as TGTGCCAGCAGTTTTTTACGGGACAGGGATTATAATTCACCCCTCCACTTT. It translates to CASSFLRDRDYNSPLHF.